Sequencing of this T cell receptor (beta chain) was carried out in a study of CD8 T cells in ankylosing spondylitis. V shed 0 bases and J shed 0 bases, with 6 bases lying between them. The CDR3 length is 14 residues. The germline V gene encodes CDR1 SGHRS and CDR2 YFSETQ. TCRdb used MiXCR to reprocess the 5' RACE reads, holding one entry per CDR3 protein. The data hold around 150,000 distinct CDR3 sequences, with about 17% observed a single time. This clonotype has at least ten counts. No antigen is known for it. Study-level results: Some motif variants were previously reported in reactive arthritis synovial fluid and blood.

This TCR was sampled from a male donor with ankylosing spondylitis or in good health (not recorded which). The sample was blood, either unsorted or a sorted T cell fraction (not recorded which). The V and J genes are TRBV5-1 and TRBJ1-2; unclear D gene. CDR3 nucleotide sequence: TGCGCCAGCAGCTTGGGGCCAGCTAACTATGGCTACACCTTC. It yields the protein CASSLGPANYGYTF.